This entry describes one T cell receptor beta chain. Its antigen is as yet unknown. The V gene's germline CDR1 is SGDLS and CDR2 YYNGEE. Trimming shortened V by 3 bases and J by 6 bases, and 18 bases separated the two germline ends. The CDR3 length is 15 residues. The data originate from a study of cytomegalovirus exposure and HLA in healthy donors. General study findings and limits: Overall, 164 TCR beta chains were annotated as cytomegalovirus-associated. Most TCR sequences were rare, but some public TCRs occurred in many donors. Clusters of TCRs from the first cohort tended to co-occur in the 110 or so validation repertoires (as a later analysis found).

The donors were part of the validation cohort, which consisted of over a hundred subjects and was separate from the first cohort of roughly 620 subjects. Some clones are missing from TCRdb's copy, which holds only in-frame ones; the method was immunoSEQ multiplex PCR. The repertoire holds 95,000 to 150,000 clones, with approximately 91% as singletons. The chain has TRBV9 and TRBJ1-1, with D perhaps matching TRBD1 (5 bases). The sample comprised PBMCs. The clonotype comes from a young woman in good health and CMV-seronegative. The CDR3 region has the DNA TGTGCCAGCAGCGGCGTCACGGGGGTTGGCGCTGAAGCTTTCTTT. Translating it yields CASSGVTGVGAEAFF.